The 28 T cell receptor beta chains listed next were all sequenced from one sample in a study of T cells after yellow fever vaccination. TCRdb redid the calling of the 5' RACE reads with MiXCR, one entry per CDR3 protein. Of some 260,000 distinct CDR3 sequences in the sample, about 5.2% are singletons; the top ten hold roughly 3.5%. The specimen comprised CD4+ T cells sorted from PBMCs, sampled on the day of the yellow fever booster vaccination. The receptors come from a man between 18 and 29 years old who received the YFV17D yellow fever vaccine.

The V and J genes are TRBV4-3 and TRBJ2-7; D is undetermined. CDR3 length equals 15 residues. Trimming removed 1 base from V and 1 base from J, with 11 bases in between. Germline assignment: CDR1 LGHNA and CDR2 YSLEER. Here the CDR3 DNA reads TGCGCCAGCAGCCAAGGTCCGGAGAAGTCCTACGAGCAGTACTTC. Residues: CASSQGPEKSYEQYF.

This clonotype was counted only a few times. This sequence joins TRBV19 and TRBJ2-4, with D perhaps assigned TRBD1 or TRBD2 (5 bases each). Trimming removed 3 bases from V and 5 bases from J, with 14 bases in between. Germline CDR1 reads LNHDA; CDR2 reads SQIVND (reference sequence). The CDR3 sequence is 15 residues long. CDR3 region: CASSIALPGQNIQYF. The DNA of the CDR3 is TGTGCCAGTAGTATCGCCCTACCGGGACAAAACATTCAGTACTTC.

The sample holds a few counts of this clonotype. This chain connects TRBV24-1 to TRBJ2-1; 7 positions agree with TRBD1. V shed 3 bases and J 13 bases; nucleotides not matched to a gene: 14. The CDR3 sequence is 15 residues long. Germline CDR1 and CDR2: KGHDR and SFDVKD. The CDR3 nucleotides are TGTGCCACCAGTGATACCGTCCCGACAGGGCCAGAACAGTTCTTC. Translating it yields CATSDTVPTGPEQFF.

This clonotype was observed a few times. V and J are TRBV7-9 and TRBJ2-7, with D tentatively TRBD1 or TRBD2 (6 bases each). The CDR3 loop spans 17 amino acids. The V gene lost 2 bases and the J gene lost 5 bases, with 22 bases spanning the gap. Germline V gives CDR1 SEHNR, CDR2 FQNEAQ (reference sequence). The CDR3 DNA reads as TGTGCCAGCAGCTTACGAAGGGGGGCGCTGCCCCTGGACGAGCAGTACTTC. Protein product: CASSLRRGALPLDEQYF.

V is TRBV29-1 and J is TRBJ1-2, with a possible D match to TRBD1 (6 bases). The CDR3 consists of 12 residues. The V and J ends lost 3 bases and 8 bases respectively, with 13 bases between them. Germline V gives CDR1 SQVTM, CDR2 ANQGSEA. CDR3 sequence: CSVENRVWGYTF. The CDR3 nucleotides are TGCAGCGTTGAGAACAGGGTTTGGGGCTACACCTTC.

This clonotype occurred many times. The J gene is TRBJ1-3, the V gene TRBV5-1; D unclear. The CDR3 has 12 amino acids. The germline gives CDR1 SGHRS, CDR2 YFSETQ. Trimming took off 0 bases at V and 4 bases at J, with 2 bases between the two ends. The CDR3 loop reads CASSLEGNTIYF. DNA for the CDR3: TGCGCCAGCAGCTTGGAAGGAAACACCATATATTTT.

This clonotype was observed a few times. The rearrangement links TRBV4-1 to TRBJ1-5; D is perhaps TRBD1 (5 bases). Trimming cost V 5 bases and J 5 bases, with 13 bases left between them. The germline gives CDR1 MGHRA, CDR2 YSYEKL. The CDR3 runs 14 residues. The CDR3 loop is CASSYDDSYQPQHF. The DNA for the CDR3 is TGCGCCAGCAGCTATGATGACAGTTATCAGCCCCAGCATTTT.

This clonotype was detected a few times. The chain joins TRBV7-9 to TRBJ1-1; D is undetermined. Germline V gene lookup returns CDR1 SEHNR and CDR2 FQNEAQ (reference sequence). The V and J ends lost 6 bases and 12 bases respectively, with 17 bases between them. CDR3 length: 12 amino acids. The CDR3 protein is CASSTPAGYPFF. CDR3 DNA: TGTGCCAGCAGTACCCCCGCCGGCTATCCTTTCTTT. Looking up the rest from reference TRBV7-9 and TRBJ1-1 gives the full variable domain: DTGVSQNPRHKITKRGQNVTFRCDPISEHNRLYWYRQTLGQGPEFLTYFQNEAQLEKSRLLSDRFSAERPKGSFSTLEIQRTEQGDSAMYLCASSTPAGYPFFGQGTRLTVV.

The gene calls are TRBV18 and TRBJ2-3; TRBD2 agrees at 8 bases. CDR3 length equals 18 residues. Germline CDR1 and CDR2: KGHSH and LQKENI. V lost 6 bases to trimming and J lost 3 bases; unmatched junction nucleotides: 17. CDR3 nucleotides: TGTGCCAGCTCCCCTTGGGACCCGGGACTAGGCGCGACAGATACGCAGTATTTT. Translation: CASSPWDPGLGATDTQYF. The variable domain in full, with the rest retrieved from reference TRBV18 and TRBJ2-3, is NAGVMQNPRHLVRRRGQEARLRCSPMKGHSHVYWYRQLPEEGLKFMVYLQKENIIDESGMPKERFSAEFPKEGPSILRIQQVVRGDSAAYFCASSPWDPGLGATDTQYFGPGTRLTVL.

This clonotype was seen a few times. CDR3 loop: CASSFSGGPAGANVLTF. The DNA for the CDR3 is TGTGCCAGCAGTTTTTCTGGGGGACCCGCTGGGGCCAACGTCCTGACTTTC. The chain combines TRBV27 with TRBJ2-6; D may correspond to TRBD1 or TRBD2 (5 bases each). The germline V and J ends were trimmed by 3 bases and 2 bases, with 14 bases remaining between them. This CDR3 has 17 residues. CDR1 is MNHEY and CDR2 is SMNVEV in the germline V gene (reference sequence).

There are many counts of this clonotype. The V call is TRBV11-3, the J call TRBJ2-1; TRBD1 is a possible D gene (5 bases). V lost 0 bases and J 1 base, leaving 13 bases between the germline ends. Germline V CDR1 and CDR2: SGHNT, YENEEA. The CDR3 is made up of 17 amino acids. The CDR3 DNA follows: TGTGCCAGCAGCTTAGAGGGGCGTGCGGCTTCCTACAATGAGCAGTTCTTC. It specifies CASSLEGRAASYNEQFF.

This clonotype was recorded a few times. CDR3 sequence (DNA): TGCGCCAGCCAGGCGGGGGGACTAGCGAACACAGATACGCAGTATTTT. It yields the protein CASQAGGLANTDTQYF. V usage is TRBV5-1 and J usage is TRBJ2-3, with 10 bases identical to TRBD2. Germline loops: CDR1 SGHRS, CDR2 YFSETQ. J lost 2 bases, V lost 7 bases, and 10 bases had no gene match. This CDR3 is built from 16 residues.

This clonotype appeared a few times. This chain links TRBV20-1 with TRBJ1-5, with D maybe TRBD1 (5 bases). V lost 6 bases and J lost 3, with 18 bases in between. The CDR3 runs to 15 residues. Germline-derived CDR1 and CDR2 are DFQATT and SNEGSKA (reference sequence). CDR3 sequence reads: CSAKRGGDFNQPQHF. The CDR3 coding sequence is TGCAGTGCCAAGAGGGGCGGGGACTTCAATCAGCCCCAGCATTTT.

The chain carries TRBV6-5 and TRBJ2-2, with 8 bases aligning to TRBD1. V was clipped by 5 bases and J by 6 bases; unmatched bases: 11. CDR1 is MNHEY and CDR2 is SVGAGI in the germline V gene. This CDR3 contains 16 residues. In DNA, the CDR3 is TGTGCCAGCAGTCGCGCAGGACAGGGAGTTTCCGGGGAGCTGTTTTTT. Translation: CASSRAGQGVSGELFF.

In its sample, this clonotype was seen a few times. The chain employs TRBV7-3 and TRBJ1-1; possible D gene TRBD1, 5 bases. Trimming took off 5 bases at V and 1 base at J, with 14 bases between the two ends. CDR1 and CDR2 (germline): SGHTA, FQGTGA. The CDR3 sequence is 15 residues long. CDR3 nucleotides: TGTGCCAGCAGCCCCACTGGCAGGGAGAACACTGAAGCTTTCTTT. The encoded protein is CASSPTGRENTEAFF.

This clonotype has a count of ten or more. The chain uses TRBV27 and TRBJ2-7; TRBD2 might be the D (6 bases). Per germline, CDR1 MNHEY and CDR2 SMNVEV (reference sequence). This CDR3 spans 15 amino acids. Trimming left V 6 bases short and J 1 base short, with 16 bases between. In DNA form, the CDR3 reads TGTGCCAGCAGAAGCATAACCGGGAGTTCCTACGAGCAGTACGTC. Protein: CASRSITGSSYEQYV.

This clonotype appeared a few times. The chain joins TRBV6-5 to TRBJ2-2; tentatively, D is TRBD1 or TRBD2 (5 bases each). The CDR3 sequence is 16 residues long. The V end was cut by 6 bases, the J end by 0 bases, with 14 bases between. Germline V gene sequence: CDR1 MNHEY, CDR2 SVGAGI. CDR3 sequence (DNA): TGTGCCAGCAGCCGGGACGTGCTAGCGAACACCGGGGAGCTGTTTTTT. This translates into CASSRDVLANTGELFF.

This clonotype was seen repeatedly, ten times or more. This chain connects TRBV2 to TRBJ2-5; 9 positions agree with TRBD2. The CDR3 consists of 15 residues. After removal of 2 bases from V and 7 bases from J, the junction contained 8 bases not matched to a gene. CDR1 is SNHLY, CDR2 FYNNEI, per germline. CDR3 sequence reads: CASSERLAGSTTQYF. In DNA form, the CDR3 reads TGTGCCAGCAGTGAAAGGCTAGCGGGGTCGACGACCCAGTACTTC. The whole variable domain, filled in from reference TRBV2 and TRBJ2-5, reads EPEVTQTPSHQVTQMGQEVILRCVPISNHLYFYWYRQILGQKVEFLVSFYNNEISEKSEIFDDQFSVERPDGSNFTLKIRSTKLEDSAMYFCASSERLAGSTTQYFGPGTRLLVL.

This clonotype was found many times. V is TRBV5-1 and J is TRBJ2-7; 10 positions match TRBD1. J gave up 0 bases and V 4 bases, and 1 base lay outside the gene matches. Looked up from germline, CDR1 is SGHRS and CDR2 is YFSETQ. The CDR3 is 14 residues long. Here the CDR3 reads CASSRTGGSYEQYF. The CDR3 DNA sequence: TGCGCCAGCAGCCGGACAGGGGGCTCCTACGAGCAGTACTTC. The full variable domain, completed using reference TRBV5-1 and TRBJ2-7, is KAGVTQTPRYLIKTRGQQVTLSCSPISGHRSVSWYQQTPGQGLQFLFEYFSETQRNKGNFPGRFSGRQFSNSRSEMNVSTLELGDSALYLCASSRTGGSYEQYFGPGTRLTVT.

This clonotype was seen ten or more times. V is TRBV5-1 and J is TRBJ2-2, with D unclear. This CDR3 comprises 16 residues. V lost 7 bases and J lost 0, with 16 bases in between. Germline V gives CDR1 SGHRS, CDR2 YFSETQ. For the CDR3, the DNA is TGCGCCAGCTGTTTAACCACCCCTTCGAACACCGGGGAGCTGTTTTTT. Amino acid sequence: CASCLTTPSNTGELFF.

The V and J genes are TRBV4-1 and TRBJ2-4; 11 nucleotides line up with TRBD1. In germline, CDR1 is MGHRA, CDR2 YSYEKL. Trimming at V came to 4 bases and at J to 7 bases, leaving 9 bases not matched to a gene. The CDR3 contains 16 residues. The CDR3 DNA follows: TGCGCCAGCAGCCGAGTGCCGGGGACAGGGGGGAACATTCAGTACTTC. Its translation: CASSRVPGTGGNIQYF.

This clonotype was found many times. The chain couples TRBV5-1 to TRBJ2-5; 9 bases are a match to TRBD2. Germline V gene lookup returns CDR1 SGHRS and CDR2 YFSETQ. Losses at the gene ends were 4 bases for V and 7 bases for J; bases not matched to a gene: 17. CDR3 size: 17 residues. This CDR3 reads CASSHGVVAGDYRTQYF. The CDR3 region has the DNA TGCGCCAGCAGCCACGGGGTGGTAGCGGGGGACTATCGGACCCAGTACTTC.

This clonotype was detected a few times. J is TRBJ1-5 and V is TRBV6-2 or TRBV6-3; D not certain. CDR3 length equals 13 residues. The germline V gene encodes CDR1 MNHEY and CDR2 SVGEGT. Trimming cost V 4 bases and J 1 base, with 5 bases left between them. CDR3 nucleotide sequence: TGTGCCAGCAGTTCCTGGAGCAATCAGCCCCAGCATTTT. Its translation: CASSSWSNQPQHF.

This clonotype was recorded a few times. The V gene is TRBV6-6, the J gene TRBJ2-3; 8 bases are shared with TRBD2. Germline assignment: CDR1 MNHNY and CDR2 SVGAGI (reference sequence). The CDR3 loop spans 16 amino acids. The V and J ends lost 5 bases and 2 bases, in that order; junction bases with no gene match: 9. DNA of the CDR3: TGTGCCAGCAGTAACCGGGGGGGAACTACCACAGATACGCAGTATTTT. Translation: CASSNRGGTTTDTQYF.

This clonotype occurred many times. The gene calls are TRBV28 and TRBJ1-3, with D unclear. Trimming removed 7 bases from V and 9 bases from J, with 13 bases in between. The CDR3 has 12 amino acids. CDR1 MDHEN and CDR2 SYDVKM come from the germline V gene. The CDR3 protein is CASMGTGGTIYF. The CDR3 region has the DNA TGTGCCAGCATGGGAACCGGCGGCACCATATATTTT. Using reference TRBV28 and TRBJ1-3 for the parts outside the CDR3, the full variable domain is DVKVTQSSRYLVKRTGEKVFLECVQDMDHENMFWYRQDPGLGLRLIYFSYDVKMKEKGDIPEGYSVSREKKERFSLILESASTNQTSMYLCASMGTGGTIYFGEGSWLTVV.

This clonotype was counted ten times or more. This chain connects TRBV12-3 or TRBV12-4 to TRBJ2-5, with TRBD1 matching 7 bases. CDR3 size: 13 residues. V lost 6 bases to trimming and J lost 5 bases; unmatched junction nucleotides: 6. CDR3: CASRWTGRETQYF. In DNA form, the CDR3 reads TGTGCCAGCAGGTGGACAGGCCGGGAGACCCAGTACTTC.

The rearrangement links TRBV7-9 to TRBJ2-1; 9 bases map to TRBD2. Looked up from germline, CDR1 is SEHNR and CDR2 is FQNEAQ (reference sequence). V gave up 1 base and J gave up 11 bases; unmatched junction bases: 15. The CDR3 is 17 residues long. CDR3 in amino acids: CASSLGVAGAPSPQQFF. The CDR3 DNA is TGTGCCAGCAGCTTAGGGGTAGCGGGGGCCCCGAGTCCCCAGCAGTTCTTC.

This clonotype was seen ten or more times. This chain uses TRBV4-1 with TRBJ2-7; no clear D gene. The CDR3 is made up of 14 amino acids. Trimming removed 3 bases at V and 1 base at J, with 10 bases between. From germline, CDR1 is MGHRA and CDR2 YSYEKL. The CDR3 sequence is CASSHFGRSYEQYF. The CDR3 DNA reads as TGCGCCAGCAGCCATTTCGGTAGGTCCTACGAGCAGTACTTC.